The present TCR beta chain was sequenced within a study of PD-L1 blockade in urothelial cancer. J lost 0 bases, V lost 2 bases, and 7 bases had no gene match. Germline CDR1 is SGHRS and CDR2 is YFSETQ. The CDR3 has 17 amino acids. The study enrolled patients with locally advanced or metastatic urothelial carcinoma. TCRdb keeps only in-frame clones here, not all; method: immunoSEQ multiplex PCR. The table lists roughly 41,000 clones, 82% of them singletons. The chain couples TRBV5-1 to TRBJ2-3; 9 bases are shared with TRBD1. The receptor was isolated from a man between 60 and 70 years old with urothelial cancer. The input for sequencing was PBMCs, taken around atezolizumab (anti-PD-L1) treatment. The CDR3 DNA is TGCGCCAGCAGCTTTCCGAGACAGGGGGATAGCACAGATACGCAGTATTTT. This gives the protein CASSFPRQGDSTDTQYF.